These T cell receptor beta chains were read from a single sample in a study of CD8 T cells in ankylosing spondylitis. TCRdb redid the calling of the 5' RACE reads with MiXCR, one entry per CDR3 protein. Here the sample spans 350,000 to 400,000 distinct CDR3 sequences, 20% to 25% being singletons. Specimen: blood, either unsorted or a sorted T cell fraction (not recorded which). These receptors originate from a male donor with ankylosing spondylitis or in good health (not recorded which). Both conserved end residues are trimmed from each CDR3.

j_call v_call cdr3_aa
TRBJ2-1 TRBV12-3/TRBV12-4 ASSFGGGRNEQF
TRBJ2-7 TRBV9 ASSVDGGPSYEQY
TRBJ1-1 TRBV29-1 SARLQGAEAF
TRBJ2-3 TRBV7-2 ASSVQLLPDTDTQY
TRBJ2-7 TRBV20-1 SASDRGGSLVYEQY
TRBJ2-7 TRBV7-9 ASSPPRDISYEQY
TRBJ2-5 TRBV29-1 SVEAQGETQY
TRBJ1-5 TRBV27 ASSYGDRDGNQPQH
TRBJ2-1 TRBV12-3/TRBV12-4 ASSFLQGIGNEQF
TRBJ1-1 TRBV30 AWGERDTEAF
TRBJ2-5 TRBV7-2 ASSLVGQGFLETQY
TRBJ1-2 TRBV29-1 SSKGTGDYGYT
TRBJ2-2 TRBV15 ATSGVRGLSGELF
TRBJ2-1 TRBV6-2/TRBV6-3 ASSTTGNEQF
TRBJ2-6 TRBV6-2/TRBV6-3 ASSYVGAGANVLT
TRBJ2-1 TRBV2 ASSTTAGTGDSYNEQF
TRBJ2-7 TRBV4-1 ASSLGRDSDHEQY
TRBJ1-3 TRBV9 ASSDRGVPGNTIY
TRBJ1-6 TRBV7-9 ASSSGQGISSPLH
TRBJ2-7 TRBV12-3/TRBV12-4 ASSLFSGGSYEQY
TRBJ2-5 TRBV12-3/TRBV12-4 ASRGDAVETQY
TRBJ1-4 TRBV9 ASSEGDSDPEKLF